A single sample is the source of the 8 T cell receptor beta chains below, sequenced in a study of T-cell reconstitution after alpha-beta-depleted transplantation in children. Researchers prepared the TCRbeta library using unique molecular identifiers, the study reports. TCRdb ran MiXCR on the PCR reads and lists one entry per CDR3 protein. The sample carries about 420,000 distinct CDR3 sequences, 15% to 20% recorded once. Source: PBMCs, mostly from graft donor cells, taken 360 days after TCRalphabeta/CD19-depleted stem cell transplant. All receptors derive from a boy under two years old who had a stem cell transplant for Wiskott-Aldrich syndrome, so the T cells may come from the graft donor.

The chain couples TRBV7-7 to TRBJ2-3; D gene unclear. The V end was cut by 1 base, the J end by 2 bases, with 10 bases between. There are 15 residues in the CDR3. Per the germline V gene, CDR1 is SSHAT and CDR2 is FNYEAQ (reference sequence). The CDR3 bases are TGTGCCAGCAGCTTAGGGCGGCTGCTCACAGATACGCAGTATTTT. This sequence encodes CASSLGRLLTDTQYF.

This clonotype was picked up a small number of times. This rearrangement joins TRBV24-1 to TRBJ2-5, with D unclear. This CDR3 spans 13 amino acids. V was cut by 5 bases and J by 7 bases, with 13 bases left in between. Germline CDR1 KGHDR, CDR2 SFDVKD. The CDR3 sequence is CATSGSVLGTQYF. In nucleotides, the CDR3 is TGTGCCACCAGTGGCAGCGTACTCGGGACCCAGTACTTC.

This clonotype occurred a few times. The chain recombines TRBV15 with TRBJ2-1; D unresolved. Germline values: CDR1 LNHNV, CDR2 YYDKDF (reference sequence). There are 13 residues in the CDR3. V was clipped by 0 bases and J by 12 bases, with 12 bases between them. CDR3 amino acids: CATSRDLQLGQFF. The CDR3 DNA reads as TGTGCCACCAGCAGAGATTTACAGCTCGGGCAGTTCTTC.

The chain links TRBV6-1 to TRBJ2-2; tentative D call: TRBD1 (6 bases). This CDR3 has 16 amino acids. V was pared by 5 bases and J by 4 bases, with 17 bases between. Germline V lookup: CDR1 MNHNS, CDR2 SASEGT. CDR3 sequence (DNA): TGTGCCAGCAGTCCGGGGCAGGGGCTTTTCACCGGGGAGCTGTTTTTT. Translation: CASSPGQGLFTGELFF.

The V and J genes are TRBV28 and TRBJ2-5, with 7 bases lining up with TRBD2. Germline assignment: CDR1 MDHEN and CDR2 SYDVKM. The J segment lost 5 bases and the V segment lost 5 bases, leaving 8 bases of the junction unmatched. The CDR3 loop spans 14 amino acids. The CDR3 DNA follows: TGTGCCAGCAGTCGATGGGGGGGGGGTGAGACCCAGTACTTC. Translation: CASSRWGGGETQYF.

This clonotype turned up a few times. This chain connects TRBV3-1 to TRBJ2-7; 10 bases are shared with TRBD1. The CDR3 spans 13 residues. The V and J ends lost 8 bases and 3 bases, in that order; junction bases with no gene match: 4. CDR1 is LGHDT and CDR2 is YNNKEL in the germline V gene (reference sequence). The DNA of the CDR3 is TGTGCCAGCGGAAGGACAGGGGGCTACGAGCAGTACTTC. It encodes CASGRTGGYEQYF.

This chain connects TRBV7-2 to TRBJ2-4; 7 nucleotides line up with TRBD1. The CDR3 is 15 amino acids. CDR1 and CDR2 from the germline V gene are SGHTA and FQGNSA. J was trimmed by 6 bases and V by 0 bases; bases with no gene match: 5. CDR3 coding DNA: TGTGCCAGCAGCTTAGCGAGGGCAGGGGGAAACATTCAGTACTTC. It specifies CASSLARAGGNIQYF.

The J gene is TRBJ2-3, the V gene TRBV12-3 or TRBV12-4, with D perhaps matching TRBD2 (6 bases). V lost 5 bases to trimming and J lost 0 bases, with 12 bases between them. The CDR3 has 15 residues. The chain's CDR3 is CASSGTSFSTDTQYF. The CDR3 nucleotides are TGTGCCAGCAGTGGGACTTCCTTTAGCACAGATACGCAGTATTTT.